This TCR beta chain was captured in a study of technical replicates of blood from several donors. Germline values: CDR1 SNHLY, CDR2 FYNNEI. There are 13 residues in the CDR3. Trimming removed 5 bases from V and 11 bases from J; junction bases left unmatched: 4. This clone was counted a few times. Sequenced by immunoSEQ multiplex PCR; TCRdb stores in-frame clones only, minus some. The data show almost 65,000 clones, 70% to 90% seen once. This receptor was obtained from a human donor in good health. Some clones in this sample may be carry-over from other donors' samples. Sequencing input: PBMCs. V is TRBV2 and J is TRBJ2-4; 12 bases align to TRBD2. CDR3 DNA sequence: TGTGCCAGCAGTCTCGGGACTAGCGGGTTTCAGTACTTC. It specifies CASSLGTSGFQYF.